The 23 T cell receptor beta chains reported below all come from one sample, sequenced in a study of blood T cell repertoires in COVID-19. Profiling relied on immunoSEQ multiplex PCR, and the TCRdb table lists in-frame clones only, not all of them. The table lists more than 200,000 clones, approximately 91% of them singletons. Sequencing used peripheral blood. The source of these receptors is a woman aged 60-70 years with acute or convalescent COVID-19.

This clone has a handful of counts. V and J are TRBV6-4 and TRBJ2-1; D may be TRBD2 (6 bases). V was shortened by 0 bases and J by 4 bases, with 13 bases between the two germline ends. The CDR3 contains 16 residues. Germline CDR1 and CDR2: MRHNA and SNTAGT. In DNA form, the CDR3 reads TGTGCCAGCAGTGACTCATTTAGCGGAACTTACAATGAGCAGTTCTTC. Amino acid sequence: CASSDSFSGTYNEQFF.

V gene TRBV7-8 combines with J gene TRBJ1-5; D not certain. The CDR3 runs 15 residues. Germline V lookup: CDR1 SGHVS, CDR2 FQNEAQ. The V end was cut by 1 base, the J end by 2 bases, with 9 bases between. The CDR3 DNA sequence: TGTGCCAGCAGCTTAGACCCCCAGGGCAATCAGCCCCAGCATTTT. Its protein product is CASSLDPQGNQPQHF.

The chain employs TRBV18 and TRBJ2-3; no firm D call. The germline gives CDR1 KGHSH, CDR2 LQKENI. The CDR3 has 12 amino acids. Between the trimmed V and J ends, which lost 6 bases and 6 bases, there was a span of 10 bases. The CDR3 DNA is TGTGCCAGCTCTCCCACCCGGGATACGCAGTATTTT. It translates to CASSPTRDTQYF.

The chain uses TRBV7-9 and TRBJ2-1; a weak D match, TRBD1 (5 bases). The germline gives CDR1 SEHNR, CDR2 FQNEAQ (reference sequence). Trimming shortened V by 2 bases and J by 14 bases, and 10 bases separated the two germline ends. This CDR3 has 11 residues. CDR3 residues: CASSLQGAKFF. In nucleotides, the CDR3 is TGTGCCAGCAGCTTACAAGGGGCCAAGTTCTTC.

This clone has just one count. The DNA for the CDR3 is TGTGCCACCAGTGACCCCACCGGGGGTGACGAAAAACTGTTTTTT. Protein: CATSDPTGGDEKLFF. The J gene is TRBJ1-4, the V gene TRBV24-1, with D perhaps matching TRBD1 (5 bases). Germline V gene data show CDR1 as KGHDR and CDR2 as SFDVKD. V was trimmed by 4 bases and J by 8 bases, leaving 16 bases between them. CDR3 size: 15 residues.

This chain joins TRBV7-2 and TRBJ1-4; a weak D match, TRBD1 (6 bases). Germline values: CDR1 SGHTA, CDR2 FQGNSA. This CDR3 is 17 amino acids long. V lost 1 base to trimming and J lost 4 bases, with 16 bases between them. The CDR3 sequence is CASSLGRPGVLNEKLFF. The DNA of the CDR3 is TGTGCCAGCAGCTTAGGGCGGCCAGGGGTGCTTAATGAAAAACTGTTTTTT.

The CDR3 DNA is TGTGCCACCAGCAGCCCTAACCGTCCTGAAGCTTTCTTT. This encodes CATSSPNRPEAFF. V and J are TRBV15 and TRBJ1-1; unclear D gene. V lost 3 bases to trimming and J lost 6 bases, with 11 bases between them. The CDR3 is 13 amino acids. CDR1 is LNHNV, CDR2 YYDKDF, per germline (reference sequence).

This chain joins TRBV11-3 and TRBJ1-1; 9 bases are shared with TRBD1. The CDR3 totals 14 residues. Per germline, CDR1 SGHNT and CDR2 YENEEA. V dropped 5 bases and J dropped 7; count of bases not matched to a gene: 8. Here the CDR3 DNA reads TGTGCCAGCAGCCCCCGGACAGGGGTTCATGAAGCTTTCTTT. Amino acids: CASSPRTGVHEAFF.

V gene TRBV5-1 combines with J gene TRBJ2-1; 10 positions match TRBD1. Germline V gene data show CDR1 as SGHRS and CDR2 as YFSETQ. The V segment lost 8 bases and the J segment 10 bases; nucleotides outside the gene matches: 15. The length of the CDR3 is 15 residues. The CDR3 region is CASCTGQGTITEQFF. The DNA for the CDR3 is TGCGCCAGTTGTACGGGACAGGGGACGATAACGGAGCAGTTCTTC. Full variable domain (outside the CDR3, taken from reference TRBV5-1 and TRBJ2-1): KAGVTQTPRYLIKTRGQQVTLSCSPISGHRSVSWYQQTPGQGLQFLFEYFSETQRNKGNFPGRFSGRQFSNSRSEMNVSTLELGDSALYLCASCTGQGTITEQFFGPGTRLTVL.

This chain uses TRBV19 with TRBJ2-4, with D uncertain. The V gene's germline CDR1 is LNHDA and CDR2 SQIVND (reference sequence). The V gene lost 3 bases and the J gene lost 0 bases, with 9 bases spanning the gap. CDR3 length equals 15 residues. Here the CDR3 reads CASSIRSIAKNIQYF. CDR3 coding DNA: TGTGCCAGTAGTATCCGGTCTATAGCCAAAAACATTCAGTACTTC. The whole variable domain, remainder taken from reference TRBV19 and TRBJ2-4, is DGGITQSPKYLFRKEGQNVTLSCEQNLNHDAMYWYRQDPGQGLRLIYYSQIVNDFQKGDIAEGYSVSREKKESFPLTVTSAQKNPTAFYLCASSIRSIAKNIQYFGAGTRLSVL.

This clone was found once. The rearrangement links TRBV2 to TRBJ2-6; 7 positions agree with TRBD2. The CDR3 covers 15 residues. Germline assignment: CDR1 SNHLY and CDR2 FYNNEI. V shed 4 bases, J shed 4 bases, and the junction held 4 bases outside the gene matches. This chain's CDR3 is CASSGEGSGANVLTF. CDR3 sequence (DNA): TGTGCCAGCAGTGGGGAGGGTTCAGGGGCCAACGTCCTGACTTTC.

This chain links TRBV6-5 with TRBJ1-5; no definite D call. Germline CDR1 is MNHEY and CDR2 is SVGAGI. Trimming took off 6 bases at V and 0 bases at J, with 12 bases between the two ends. The CDR3 runs to 15 residues. The CDR3 DNA reads TGTGCCAGCAGGTTACAGCATTATAGCAATCAGCCCCAGCATTTT. It specifies CASRLQHYSNQPQHF.

V gene TRBV18 combines with J gene TRBJ1-1, with 11 bases that match TRBD1. J gave up 4 bases and V 3 bases, and 7 bases lay outside the gene matches. The CDR3 has 16 residues. CDR1 is KGHSH and CDR2 is LQKENI in the germline V gene. The CDR3 DNA is TGTGCCAGCTCACCGGGGACAGGGGGTACTATCACTGAAGCTTTCTTT. Its protein is CASSPGTGGTITEAFF.

J is TRBJ2-7 and V is TRBV19; D possibly corresponds to TRBD1 (6 bases). The CDR3 has 14 amino acids. Trimming stripped 3 bases from V and 0 bases from J, with 9 bases between. Germline lookup yields CDR1 LNHDA and CDR2 SQIVND (reference sequence). In nucleotides, the CDR3 is TGTGCCAGTAGTATTCAGGGGATCTCCTACGAGCAGTACTTC. Translation gives CASSIQGISYEQYF.

This clone occurred once. The J gene is TRBJ1-2, the V gene TRBV6-5; 8 positions match TRBD1. The CDR3 runs to 11 residues. CDR1 MNHEY and CDR2 SVGAGI come from the germline V gene. Trimming at V came to 10 bases and at J to 7 bases, leaving 5 bases not matched to a gene. The CDR3 spells CATQGAGGYTF. As DNA, the CDR3 is TGTGCCACGCAGGGGGCAGGTGGCTACACCTTC.

The chain combines TRBV5-4 with TRBJ1-5; perhaps TRBD1 as D (5 bases). The CDR3 runs 14 residues. V gave up 4 bases and J gave up 5 bases, with 13 bases separating them. CDR1 is SGHNT and CDR2 is YYREEE in the germline V gene (reference sequence). CDR3 amino acids: CASSRGGGDQPQHF. The CDR3 DNA follows: TGTGCCAGCAGCCGGGGGGGTGGCGATCAGCCCCAGCATTTT.

The V call is TRBV6-2 or TRBV6-3, the J call TRBJ2-3; no definite D call. CDR1 is MNHEY and CDR2 is SVGEGT in the germline V gene. There are 14 residues in the CDR3. Trimming pared 2 bases from V and 1 base from J, leaving 7 bases between. CDR3 DNA: TGTGCCAGCAGTTACGTACTCCGCACAGATACGCAGTATTTT. It translates to CASSYVLRTDTQYF.

The V and J genes are TRBV9 and TRBJ1-5; tentative D call: TRBD1 (5 bases). CDR1 is SGDLS, CDR2 YYNGEE, per germline. This CDR3 contains 15 residues. Trimming pared 4 bases from V and 2 bases from J, leaving 13 bases between. The CDR3 DNA follows: TGTGCCAGCAGCCTAGATGGAGGGGGCAATCAGCCCCAGCATTTT. Encoded protein: CASSLDGGGNQPQHF.

The rearrangement joins TRBV19 to TRBJ2-2; 7 nucleotides align to TRBD2. Germline V gene lookup returns CDR1 LNHDA and CDR2 SQIVND (reference sequence). With V trimmed by 5 bases and J by 5 bases, 5 bases remained unmatched. This CDR3 is 14 amino acids long. CDR3: CASSLGGGTGELFF. The CDR3 DNA follows: TGTGCCAGTAGTCTTGGGGGAGGGACCGGGGAGCTGTTTTTT.

The chain employs TRBV21-1 and TRBJ1-5; TRBD1 is taken as the D call from the table, unchecked against the DNA. TRBV21-1 is termed a pseudogene. This CDR3 contains 15 residues. The CDR3 here is CASSKGGTGGQPQHF. CDR3 sequence (DNA): TGTGCCAGCAGCAAAGGGGGGACAGGGGGACAGCCCCAGCATTTT.

J is TRBJ1-1 and V is TRBV2; D uncertain. Germline CDR1 and CDR2: SNHLY and FYNNEI. V gave up 7 bases and J gave up 0 bases, with 9 bases separating them. CDR3 length: 13 amino acids. The CDR3 loop reads CASKGALNTEAFF. The CDR3 DNA follows: TGTGCCAGCAAGGGAGCCTTGAACACTGAAGCTTTCTTT.

The chain joins TRBV3-1 (or the pseudogene TRBV3-2) to TRBJ1-3; D is perhaps TRBD1 (5 bases). Germline V CDR1 and CDR2: LGHDT, YNNKEL (reference sequence). Trimming took 4 bases from V and 7 from J, leaving 14 bases between them. The CDR3 is 14 amino acids. The CDR3 loop reads CASSPQDPFNTIYF. The CDR3, as DNA: TGTGCCAGCAGCCCACAGGACCCCTTCAACACCATATATTTT.

V and J are TRBV5-1 and TRBJ2-3; 14 bases align to TRBD2. This CDR3 is built from 19 residues. The germline V gene encodes CDR1 SGHRS and CDR2 YFSETQ. V shed 4 bases, J shed 2 bases, and the junction held 12 bases outside the gene matches. The CDR3 nucleotides read TGCGCCAGCAGCCTCGATGGACTAGCGGGAGGCTACTCCACAGATACGCAGTATTTT. The encoded protein is CASSLDGLAGGYSTDTQYF.